This TCR beta chain was identified during a study of shared T cell receptors in the human thymus (dated by TCRdb to about 2021). Background for the entire study: The study examined how self-reactive, shared T-cell receptor alpha chains are generated in the human thymus.

Comment on this clone: Its antigen is unknown. It has no much larger one-base neighbor in the sample; base qualities were not kept.

Deletion took 5 bases off V and 7 bases off J, with a span of 11 bases between the germline ends. The CDR3 runs 12 amino acids, cysteine and phenylalanine included. Only the CDR3 region is kept as DNA, spanning 36 bases read in frame from base 1. For CDR1 and CDR2, the germline V gene lists LGHNA and YSLEER. Receptors were amplified or captured by the immunoSEQ multiplex PCR assay. Imported from immuneACCESS, the table was reduced by TCRdb to in-frame sequences with V and J called. These copies leave out some clones; in studies compared against another copy, an unresolved V gene accounts for under half, and the cause of the remainder is not known. The sample table shows hundreds of thousands of clones, and around three quarters are seen once. Jointly, the top ten make up about 0.014% of the sample. These sequences were also reported in another study, on human thymus T cells. That second report states: In Finland, the donors were immunologically healthy infants who were having open corrective cardiac surgery for congenital heart defects. The thymus tissue came from surgical resects taken out during corrective cardiac surgery. Usage of V and J gene segments appeared to be biased in both the thymic and the peripheral blood repertoires. Highly overlapping thymic TCR repertoires among unrelated individuals were reported in the related research. TCR alpha and beta repertoires from about 8 infant thymus samples and four related peripheral blood samples were characterized in the study. Donor ages ranging from 7 to 244 days were recorded, and about six male and a couple of female infants were included in the cohort. Thymocytes were released mechanically from tissue and stored at -70 °C as pellets of roughly 9.5-32 million cells. Genomic DNA was extracted from frozen cell pellets with a QIAsymphony instrument. Using the immunoSEQ multiplex PCR assay, the TCRB and TCRAD loci were amplified from a standardized quantity of quality-controlled genomic DNA. Amplicons spanned the V(D)J region at a length sufficient to cover the CDR3 and identify V and J genes. Through the commercial immunoSEQ service, the amplicons were sequenced on an Illumina platform. Primer bias and sequencing errors were corrected as previously described, and TCRAD and TCRB were defined on the basis of the IMGT database. Analysis of the repertoires was done with immunoSEQ Analyzer 3.0 and VDJTools and included basic statistics, V/J segment usage, diversity estimates, rarefaction and pairwise overlap. Diversity was estimated with Chao1, ChaoE, Efron-Thisted, Shannon and inverse Simpson indices, and also on datasets down-sampled to the smallest sample. For repertoire overlap, CDR3 nucleotide sequence, V gene and J gene had to match strictly, and clustering was done by Jaccard-based multidimensional scaling. Thymus samples yielded on average approximately 800,000 unique TCRB clonotypes, compared with 80,000 to 85,000 from blood samples.

The specimen sequenced was thymocytes. This sequence uses TRBV4-3 and TRBJ1-2; the D region possibly corresponds to TRBD1 (5 bases align). The clonotype originates from a boy younger than two with a congenital heart defect. Donor details come from another sample of the same person, matched by shared clones. The CDR3 reads as follows: CASSGVGGGYTF. The DNA is TGCGCCAGCAGCGGTGTCGGGGGTGGCTACACCTTC.